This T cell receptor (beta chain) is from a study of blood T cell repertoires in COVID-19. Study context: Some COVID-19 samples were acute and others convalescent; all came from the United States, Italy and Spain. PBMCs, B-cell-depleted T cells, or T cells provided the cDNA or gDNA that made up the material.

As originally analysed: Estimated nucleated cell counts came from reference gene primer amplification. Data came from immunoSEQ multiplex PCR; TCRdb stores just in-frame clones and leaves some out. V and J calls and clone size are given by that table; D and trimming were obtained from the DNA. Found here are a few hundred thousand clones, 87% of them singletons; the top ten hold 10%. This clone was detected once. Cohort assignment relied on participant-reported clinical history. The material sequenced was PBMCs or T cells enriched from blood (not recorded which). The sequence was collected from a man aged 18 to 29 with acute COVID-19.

The CDR3 here is CASSLSPGLAGSNEQFF. The CDR3 bases are TGTGCCAGCAGTTTATCCCCCGGACTAGCGGGCAGCAATGAGCAGTTCTTC. The J gene is TRBJ2-1, the V gene TRBV27, with TRBD2 matching 11 bases. Germline V gives CDR1 MNHEY, CDR2 SMNVEV (reference sequence). The CDR3 runs 17 residues. Trimming at V came to 0 bases and at J to 6 bases, leaving 7 bases not matched to a gene.